Below, 28 T cell receptor beta chains from the same sample are listed, as sequenced in a study of technical replicates of blood from several donors. TCRdb's copy holds only in-frame clones and misses some; the assay was immunoSEQ multiplex PCR. The table records roughly 80,000 clones, 96% of them present only once. Sequencing input: T cells isolated from PBMCs. Receptors originate from a human donor in good health.

The gene calls are TRBV5-1 and TRBJ2-7; D remains ambiguous. The V gene lost 3 bases and the J gene lost 4 bases, with 14 bases spanning the gap. Germline CDR1 SGHRS, CDR2 YFSETQ. The CDR3 is 14 residues long. This CDR3 reads CASSWSSGVYEQYF. For the CDR3, the DNA is TGCGCCAGCAGCTGGTCTAGTGGAGTATACGAGCAGTACTTC.

V is TRBV28 and J is TRBJ2-7; TRBD2 is a possible D gene (5 bases). The CDR3 spans 14 residues. Trimming took off 2 bases at V and 0 bases at J, with 8 bases between the two ends. The germline V gene has CDR1 MDHEN and CDR2 SYDVKM. For the CDR3, the DNA is TGTGCCAGCAGTTTAAGCGAGGGCTCCTACGAGCAGTACTTC. Residues: CASSLSEGSYEQYF.

J is TRBJ2-3 and V is TRBV27; D is perhaps TRBD2 (5 bases). Germline V CDR1 and CDR2: MNHEY, SMNVEV (reference sequence). This CDR3 has 15 amino acids. V was cut by 2 bases and J by 1 base, with 10 bases left in between. The CDR3 loop is CASSLGGFRTDTQYF. CDR3 in DNA: TGTGCCAGCAGTTTAGGAGGCTTTCGCACAGATACGCAGTATTTT.

The genes are TRBV2 and TRBJ2-7, with 9 bases fitting TRBD2. Germline CDR1 is SNHLY and CDR2 is FYNNEI. V lost 11 bases to trimming and J lost 5 bases; unmatched junction nucleotides: 16. The length of the CDR3 is 15 residues. CDR3 in DNA: TGTGCCGGACGAAAGGGGACTAGCCAAGTTCACGAGCAGTACTTC. As protein: CAGRKGTSQVHEQYF.

The chain carries TRBV6-1 and TRBJ1-2; a weak D match, TRBD1 (5 bases). V was cut by 4 bases and J by 8 bases, with 14 bases left in between. This CDR3 is 13 amino acids long. Germline V gives CDR1 MNHNS, CDR2 SASEGT. CDR3 sequence (DNA): TGTGCCAGCAGTGGAACGACAGTTGGCGGCTACACCTTC. The encoded protein is CASSGTTVGGYTF.

CDR3 loop: CASSYSGTGNYEQYF. Here the CDR3 DNA reads TGTGCCAGCAGTTACTCGGGGACAGGGAACTACGAGCAGTACTTC. This chain connects TRBV6-5 to TRBJ2-7, with TRBD1 matching 9 bases. This CDR3 has 15 amino acids. V was clipped by 0 bases and J by 3 bases; unmatched bases: 3. CDR1 MNHEY and CDR2 SVGAGI come from the germline V gene.

The chain carries TRBV4-1 and TRBJ2-7; D not certain. Trimming pared 0 bases from V and 6 bases from J, leaving 9 bases between. Germline V gene lookup returns CDR1 MGHRA and CDR2 YSYEKL. CDR3 size: 13 residues. CDR3 amino acids: CASSQESISEQYF. As DNA, the CDR3 is TGCGCCAGCAGCCAAGAATCAATTTCCGAGCAGTACTTC.

Notes on this clone: One junction end disagrees with the germline gene, perhaps due to a read error. The genes are TRBV7-2 and TRBJ2-5; 11 bases map to TRBD2. Germline CDR1 and CDR2: SGHTA and FQGNSA. The CDR3 sequence is 15 residues long. CDR3 sequence: CASSVAGGAGETQYF. CDR3 DNA: TGTGCCAGCAGCGTAGCGGGAGGGGCGGGTGAGACCCAGTACTTC.

The chain links TRBV10-1 to TRBJ2-1; D is undetermined. The CDR3 contains 14 residues. Germline assignment: CDR1 WNHNN and CDR2 SYGVQD (reference sequence). With 5 bases removed from V and 0 bases from J, the gap between germline ends came to 8 bases. The CDR3 DNA is TGCGCCAGCAGTCTACAGAGCTCCTACAATGAGCAGTTCTTC. It translates to CASSLQSSYNEQFF.

The chain is built from TRBV6-1 and TRBJ1-4; D is unclear. CDR3 length: 14 residues. The V end was cut by 8 bases, the J end by 8 bases, with 18 bases between. CDR1 and CDR2 from the germline V gene are MNHNS and SASEGT. The CDR3 region is CASCMRSREEKLFF. The DNA for the CDR3 is TGTGCCAGCTGTATGAGGTCCCGGGAGGAAAAACTGTTTTTT.

The chain recombines TRBV5-1 with TRBJ2-3; tentatively, D is TRBD1 (5 bases). V lost 0 bases and J lost 0, with 11 bases in between. The CDR3 contains 16 residues. In germline, CDR1 is SGHRS, CDR2 YFSETQ. The CDR3 nucleotides read TGCGCCAGCAGCTTGGAAGGGGTGGCTAGCACAGATACGCAGTATTTT. Residues: CASSLEGVASTDTQYF.

The rearrangement uses TRBV18 and TRBJ2-7; 8 bases match TRBD1. The CDR3 is 15 residues long. V dropped 2 bases and J dropped 3; count of bases not matched to a gene: 6. Germline values: CDR1 KGHSH, CDR2 LQKENI. CDR3 region: CASSPEGQGDYEQYF. For the CDR3, the DNA is TGTGCCAGCTCACCAGAAGGACAGGGAGACTACGAGCAGTACTTC.

This clone was seen only once. The chain joins TRBV5-6 to TRBJ1-5, with TRBD1 matching 7 bases. Trimming at V came to 1 base and at J to 4 bases, leaving 5 bases not matched to a gene. This CDR3 is built from 15 residues. Germline CDR1 and CDR2: SGHDT and YYEEEE. The CDR3 region has the DNA TGTGCCAGCAGCTTGACAGGGGCCCCAAATCAGCCCCAGCATTTT. Translated: CASSLTGAPNQPQHF.

This clone was detected once. V usage is TRBV27 and J usage is TRBJ2-7; 7 bases map to TRBD2. The CDR3 contains 14 residues. V shed 2 bases, J shed 4 bases, and the junction held 5 bases outside the gene matches. Germline-derived CDR1 and CDR2 are MNHEY and SMNVEV (reference sequence). The CDR3 region is CASSLGWEGYEQYF. The CDR3 DNA follows: TGTGCCAGCAGTTTAGGATGGGAGGGGTACGAGCAGTACTTC.

V gene TRBV6-1 combines with J gene TRBJ2-1; TRBD2 matches 7 bases. With 1 base clipped from V and 3 bases from J, the junction kept 9 bases outside the gene matches. The CDR3 runs 17 residues. Germline V gene data show CDR1 as MNHNS and CDR2 as SASEGT. CDR3: CASSEGYGRFIYNEQFF. The DNA for the CDR3 is TGTGCCAGCAGTGAAGGGTACGGGAGGTTCATCTACAATGAGCAGTTCTTC.

The rearrangement uses TRBV7-3 and TRBJ2-7; D possibly corresponds to TRBD2 (6 bases). The CDR3 has 14 amino acids. V was trimmed by 5 bases and J by 0 bases, leaving 11 bases between them. Germline V lookup: CDR1 SGHTA, CDR2 FQGTGA. The CDR3 DNA is TGTGCCAGCAGCCCAACTAGCTCCTCCTACGAGCAGTACTTC. This codes for CASSPTSSSYEQYF.

The chain uses TRBV19 and TRBJ2-1; 14 nucleotides line up with TRBD2. J was trimmed by 8 bases and V by 5 bases; bases with no gene match: 5. The CDR3 totals 15 residues. CDR1 and CDR2 from the germline V gene are LNHDA and SQIVND (reference sequence). CDR3 protein: CASSSGTSGRDEQFF. As DNA, the CDR3 is TGTGCCAGTAGTTCGGGGACTAGCGGGAGAGATGAGCAGTTCTTC.

The chain is built from TRBV23-1 and TRBJ2-2; D possibly corresponds to TRBD1 (5 bases). TRBV23-1 is flagged as an ORF with uncertain function. V was clipped by 0 bases and J by 5 bases, with 16 bases between them. This CDR3 is 17 amino acids long. CDR3 sequence: CASSQSVRTPLTGELFF. Here the CDR3 DNA reads TGCGCCAGCAGTCAATCGGTTAGGACACCGCTAACCGGGGAGCTGTTTTTT.

This chain uses TRBV5-1 with TRBJ2-5, with TRBD1 matching over 7 bases. The germline CDR1 and CDR2 sequences are SGHRS and YFSETQ. The length of the CDR3 is 15 residues. After removal of 0 bases from V and 2 bases from J, the junction contained 4 bases not matched to a gene. CDR3 bases: TGCGCCAGCAGCTTGGCCAGCAGGGGGCAAGAGACCCAGTACTTC. Translation: CASSLASRGQETQYF.

The chain uses TRBV13 and TRBJ2-7, with 9 bases matching TRBD1. The CDR3 is 14 amino acids. The germline V gene encodes CDR1 PRHDT and CDR2 FYEKMQ (reference sequence). Trimming took 4 bases from V and 1 from J; bases not matched to a gene: 2. The CDR3 nucleotides are TGTGCCAGCAGCTCGGGACAGGGTTCCTACGAGCAGTACTTC. Translation gives CASSSGQGSYEQYF.

The chain joins TRBV27 to TRBJ2-3; the D gene is possibly TRBD1 (5 bases). Germline V CDR1 and CDR2: MNHEY, SMNVEV (reference sequence). Trimming removed 10 bases from V and 5 bases from J, with 19 bases in between. The CDR3 has 14 amino acids. The DNA of the CDR3 is TGTGCCACCCATCCCTACGAAGGGGAAGATACGCAGTATTTT. The encoded protein is CATHPYEGEDTQYF.

This chain joins TRBV10-2 and TRBJ2-1, with 8 bases fitting TRBD2. V was clipped by 6 bases and J by 6 bases; unmatched bases: 7. Per the germline V gene, CDR1 is WSHSY and CDR2 is SAAADI. The CDR3 totals 14 residues. The CDR3 loop reads CASRSGTRGNEQFF. CDR3 DNA: TGCGCCAGCAGGTCAGGGACTAGAGGCAATGAGCAGTTCTTC.

CDR3 loop: CASHLRGGRANEQYF. CDR3 DNA: TGTGCCTCCCACCTACGAGGGGGGAGGGCCAACGAGCAGTACTTC. The V call is TRBV6-6, the J call TRBJ2-7, with D possibly being TRBD2 (7 bases). The CDR3 is 15 residues long. V lost 11 bases to trimming and J lost 5 bases, with 25 bases between them. From germline, CDR1 is MNHNY and CDR2 SVGAGI (reference sequence).

This sequence joins TRBV11-3 and TRBJ2-1; 10 bases agree with TRBD2. CDR1 and CDR2 (germline): SGHNT, YENEEA. Losses at the gene ends were 6 bases for V and 5 bases for J; bases not matched to a gene: 7. The CDR3 totals 15 residues. CDR3 bases: TGTGCCAGCAGACCTAGCGGGAGAAACCACAATGAGCAGTTCTTC. It specifies CASRPSGRNHNEQFF.

The chain has TRBV5-4 and TRBJ2-5; 10 bases map to TRBD2. This CDR3 is built from 16 residues. Germline-derived CDR1 and CDR2 are SGHNT and YYREEE (reference sequence). Trimming took 4 bases from V and 4 from J; bases not matched to a gene: 10. CDR3 nucleotides: TGTGCCAGCAGCCTTCTTATAGCGGGAGGCGGAGAGACCCAGTACTTC. Amino acids: CASSLLIAGGGETQYF. Supplemented by reference TRBV5-4 and TRBJ2-5, the full variable domain reads ETGVTQSPTHLIKTRGQQVTLRCSSQSGHNTVSWYQQALGQGPQFIFQYYREEENGRGNFPPRFSGLQFPNYSSELNVNALELDDSALYLCASSLLIAGGGETQYFGPGTRLLVL.

CDR3 coding DNA: TGTGCCAGCAGCCCCCGCCCCCTGACTAGCGGGGGCTGGGGAGAGCAGTTCTTC. Amino acid sequence: CASSPRPLTSGGWGEQFF. This chain uses TRBV4-2 with TRBJ2-1; 12 bases match TRBD2. CDR3 length equals 18 residues. Germline V gives CDR1 LGHNA, CDR2 YNFKEQ. V gave up 4 bases and J gave up 10 bases; unmatched junction bases: 17.

CDR3 nucleotides: TGTGCCAGCAGTGAACCGGGACAGGGGCTAATCGGGGGTGGCTACACCTTC. Its translation is CASSEPGQGLIGGGYTF. The rearrangement uses TRBV28 and TRBJ1-2; 10 bases align to TRBD1. This CDR3 has 17 residues. Germline CDR1 and CDR2: MDHEN and SYDVKM. V shed 5 bases, J shed 7 bases, and the junction held 16 bases outside the gene matches.

The chain recombines TRBV5-1 with TRBJ2-3, with 9 bases matching TRBD2. Germline V lookup: CDR1 SGHRS, CDR2 YFSETQ. J gave up 2 bases and V 2 bases, and 6 bases lay outside the gene matches. This CDR3 contains 16 residues. As DNA, the CDR3 is TGCGCCAGCAGCTTCCGACTAGCGGAAATCACAGATACGCAGTATTTT. Its translation is CASSFRLAEITDTQYF.